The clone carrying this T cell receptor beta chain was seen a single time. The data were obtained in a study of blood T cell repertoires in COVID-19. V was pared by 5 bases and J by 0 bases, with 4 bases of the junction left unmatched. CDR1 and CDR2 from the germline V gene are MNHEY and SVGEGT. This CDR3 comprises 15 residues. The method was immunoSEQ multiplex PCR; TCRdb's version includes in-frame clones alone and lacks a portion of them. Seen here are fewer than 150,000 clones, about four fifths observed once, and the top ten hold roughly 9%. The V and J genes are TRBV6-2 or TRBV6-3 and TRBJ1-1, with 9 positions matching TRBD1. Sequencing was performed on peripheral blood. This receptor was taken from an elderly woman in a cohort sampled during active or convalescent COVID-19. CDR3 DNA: TGTGCCAGCAGTACAGGGGGCTTGGTGAACACTGAAGCTTTCTTT. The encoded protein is CASSTGGLVNTEAFF.